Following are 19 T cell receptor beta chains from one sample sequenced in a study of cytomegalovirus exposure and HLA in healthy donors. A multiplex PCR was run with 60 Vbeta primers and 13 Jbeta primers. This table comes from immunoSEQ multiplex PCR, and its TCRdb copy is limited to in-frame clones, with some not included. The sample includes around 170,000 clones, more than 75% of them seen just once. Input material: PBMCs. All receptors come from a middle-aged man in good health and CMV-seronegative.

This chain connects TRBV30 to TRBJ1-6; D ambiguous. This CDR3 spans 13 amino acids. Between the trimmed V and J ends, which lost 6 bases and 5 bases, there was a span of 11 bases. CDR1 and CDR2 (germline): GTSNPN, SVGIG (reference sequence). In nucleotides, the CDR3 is TGTGCCTGTCCACAGCAAAATAATTCACCCCTCCACTTT. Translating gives CACPQQNNSPLHF.

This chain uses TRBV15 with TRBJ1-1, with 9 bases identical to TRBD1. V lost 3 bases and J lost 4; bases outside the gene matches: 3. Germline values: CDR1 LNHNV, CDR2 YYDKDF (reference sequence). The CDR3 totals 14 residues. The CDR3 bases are TGTGCCACCAGCAGTGGGACAGGGACCACTGAAGCTTTCTTT. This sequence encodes CATSSGTGTTEAFF.

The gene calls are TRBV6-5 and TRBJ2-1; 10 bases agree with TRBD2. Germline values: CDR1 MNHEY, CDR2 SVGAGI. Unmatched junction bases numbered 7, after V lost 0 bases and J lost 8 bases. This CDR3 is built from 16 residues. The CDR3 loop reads CASSYSWLAGEYEQFF. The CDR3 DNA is TGTGCCAGCAGTTACTCTTGGCTAGCGGGAGAGTATGAGCAGTTCTTC.

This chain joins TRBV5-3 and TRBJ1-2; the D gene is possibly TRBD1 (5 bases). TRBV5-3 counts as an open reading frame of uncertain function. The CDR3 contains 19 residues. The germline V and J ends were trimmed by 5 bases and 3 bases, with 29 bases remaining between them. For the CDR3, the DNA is TGTGCCAGAAGGCTACTGTCCTGGGACTCTCCCTGCGACCACTATGGCTACACCTTC. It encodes CARRLLSWDSPCDHYGYTF.

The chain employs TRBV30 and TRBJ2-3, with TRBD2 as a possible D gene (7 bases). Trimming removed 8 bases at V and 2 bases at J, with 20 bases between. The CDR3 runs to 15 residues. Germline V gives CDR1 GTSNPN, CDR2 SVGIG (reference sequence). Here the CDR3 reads CASGTTSLSTDTQYF. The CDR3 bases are TGTGCCAGCGGGACAACCTCTCTTTCCACAGATACGCAGTATTTT.

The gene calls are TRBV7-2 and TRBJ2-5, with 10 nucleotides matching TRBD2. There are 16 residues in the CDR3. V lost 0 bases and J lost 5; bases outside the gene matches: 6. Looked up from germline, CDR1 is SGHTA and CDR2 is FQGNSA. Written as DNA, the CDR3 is TGTGCCAGCAGCTTAGCAGGAGCGGGGGGGTATGAGACCCAGTACTTC. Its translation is CASSLAGAGGYETQYF.

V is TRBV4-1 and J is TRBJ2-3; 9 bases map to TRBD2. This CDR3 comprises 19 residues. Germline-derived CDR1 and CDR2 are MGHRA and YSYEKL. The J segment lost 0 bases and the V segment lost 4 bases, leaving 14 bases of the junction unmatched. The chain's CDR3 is CASSLSTGAAGGSTDTQYF. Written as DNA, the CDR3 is TGCGCCAGCAGCCTCTCTACGGGGGCAGCGGGAGGAAGCACAGATACGCAGTATTTT.

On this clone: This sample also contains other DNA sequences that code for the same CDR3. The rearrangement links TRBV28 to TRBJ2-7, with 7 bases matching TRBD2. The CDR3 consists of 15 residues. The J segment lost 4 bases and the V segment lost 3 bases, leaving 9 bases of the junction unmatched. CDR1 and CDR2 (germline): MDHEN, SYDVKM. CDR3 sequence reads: CASSLSTGGGYEQYF. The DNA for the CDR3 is TGTGCCAGCAGTTTGTCGACGGGGGGAGGGTACGAGCAGTACTTC.

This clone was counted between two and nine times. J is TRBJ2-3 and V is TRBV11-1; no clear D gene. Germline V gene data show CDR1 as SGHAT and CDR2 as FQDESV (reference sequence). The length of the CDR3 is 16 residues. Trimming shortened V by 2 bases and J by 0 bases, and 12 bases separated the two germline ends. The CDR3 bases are TGTGCCAGCAGCTTATATCGGCGGTCTAGCACAGATACGCAGTATTTT. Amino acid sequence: CASSLYRRSSTDTQYF.

The CDR3 protein is CASSITDNSNQPQHF. CDR3 DNA: TGTGCCAGCAGCATCACAGATAATAGCAATCAGCCCCAGCATTTT. The chain uses TRBV6-8 and TRBJ1-5; D is unclear. Germline lookup yields CDR1 MNHGY and CDR2 SAAAGT. V was clipped by 6 bases and J by 0 bases, with 12 bases between them. The CDR3 totals 15 residues.

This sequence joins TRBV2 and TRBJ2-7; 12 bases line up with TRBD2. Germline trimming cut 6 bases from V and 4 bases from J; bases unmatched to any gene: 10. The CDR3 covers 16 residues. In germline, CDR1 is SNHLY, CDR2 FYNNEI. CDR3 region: CASSRFSSGGAYEQYF. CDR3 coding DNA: TGTGCCAGCAGCCGATTTTCTAGCGGGGGGGCATACGAGCAGTACTTC.

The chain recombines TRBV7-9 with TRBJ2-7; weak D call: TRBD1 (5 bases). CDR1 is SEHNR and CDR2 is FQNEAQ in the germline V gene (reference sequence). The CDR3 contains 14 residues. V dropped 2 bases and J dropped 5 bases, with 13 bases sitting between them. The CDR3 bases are TGTGCCAGCAGCTTACAGGGTAAAGTAAACGAGCAGTACTTC. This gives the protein CASSLQGKVNEQYF.

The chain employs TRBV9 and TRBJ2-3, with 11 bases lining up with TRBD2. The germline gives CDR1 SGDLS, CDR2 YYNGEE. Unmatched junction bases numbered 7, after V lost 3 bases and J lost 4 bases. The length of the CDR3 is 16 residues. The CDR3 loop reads CASSAPSGGWADTQYF. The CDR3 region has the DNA TGTGCCAGCAGCGCGCCTAGCGGGGGGTGGGCAGATACGCAGTATTTT.

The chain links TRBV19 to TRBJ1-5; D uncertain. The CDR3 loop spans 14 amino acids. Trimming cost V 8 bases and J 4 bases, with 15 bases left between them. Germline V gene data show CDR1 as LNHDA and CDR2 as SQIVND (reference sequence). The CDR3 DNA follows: TGTGCCAGTCGCCCACAGTTCTTTAATCAGCCCCAGCATTTT. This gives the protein CASRPQFFNQPQHF.

CDR3 nucleotide sequence: TGTGCCAGCAGCGTGGGTAGGGGCACTGAAGCTTTCTTT. Translation gives CASSVGRGTEAFF. The chain uses TRBV6-5 and TRBJ1-1; TRBD1 might be the D (5 bases). V was cut by 6 bases and J by 4 bases, with 12 bases left in between. This CDR3 comprises 13 residues. The germline CDR1 and CDR2 sequences are MNHEY and SVGAGI.

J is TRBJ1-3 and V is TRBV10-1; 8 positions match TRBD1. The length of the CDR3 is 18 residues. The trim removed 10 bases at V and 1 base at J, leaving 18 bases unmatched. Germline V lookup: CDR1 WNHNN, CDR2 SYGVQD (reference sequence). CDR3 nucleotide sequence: TGCGCCATCACACCTATTCCCTGGACAGGGCAGTCTGGAAACACCATATATTTT. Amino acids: CAITPIPWTGQSGNTIYF.

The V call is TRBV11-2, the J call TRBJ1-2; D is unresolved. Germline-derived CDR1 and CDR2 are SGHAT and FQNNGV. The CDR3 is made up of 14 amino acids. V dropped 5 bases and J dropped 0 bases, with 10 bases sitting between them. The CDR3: CASSRGSTNYGYTF. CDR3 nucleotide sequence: TGTGCCAGCAGCAGAGGGTCAACTAACTATGGCTACACCTTC.

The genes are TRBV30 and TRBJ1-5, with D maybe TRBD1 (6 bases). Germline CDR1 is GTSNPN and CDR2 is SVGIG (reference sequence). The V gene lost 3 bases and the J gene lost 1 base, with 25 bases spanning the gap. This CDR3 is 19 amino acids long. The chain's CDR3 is CAWSKGGDVRVMSNQPQHF. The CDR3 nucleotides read TGTGCCTGGAGCAAAGGGGGTGATGTAAGGGTAATGAGCAATCAGCCCCAGCATTTT.

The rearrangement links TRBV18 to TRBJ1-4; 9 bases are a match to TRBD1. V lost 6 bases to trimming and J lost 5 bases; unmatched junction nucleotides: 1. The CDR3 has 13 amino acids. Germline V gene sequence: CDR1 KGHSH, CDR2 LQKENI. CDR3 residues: CASSGQGNEKLFF. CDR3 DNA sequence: TGTGCCAGCTCGGGACAGGGAAATGAAAAACTGTTTTTT.